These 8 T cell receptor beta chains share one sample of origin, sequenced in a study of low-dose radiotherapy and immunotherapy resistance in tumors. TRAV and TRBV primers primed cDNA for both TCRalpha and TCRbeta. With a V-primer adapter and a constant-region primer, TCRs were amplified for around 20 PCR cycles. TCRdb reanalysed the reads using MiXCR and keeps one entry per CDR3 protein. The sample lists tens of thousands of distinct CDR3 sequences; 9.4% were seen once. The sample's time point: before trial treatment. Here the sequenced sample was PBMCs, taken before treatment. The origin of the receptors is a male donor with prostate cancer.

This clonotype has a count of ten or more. CDR3 sequence reads: CASRSRQGPYEQYF. CDR3 in DNA: TGTGCCAGCAGGTCCCGACAGGGGCCCTACGAGCAGTACTTC. The V call is TRBV6-6, the J call TRBJ2-7; 8 positions match TRBD1. V trimming: 6 bases; J trimming: 2 bases; junction bases outside the gene matches: 6. CDR3 length: 14 residues. CDR1 is MNHNY, CDR2 SVGAGI, per germline (reference sequence).

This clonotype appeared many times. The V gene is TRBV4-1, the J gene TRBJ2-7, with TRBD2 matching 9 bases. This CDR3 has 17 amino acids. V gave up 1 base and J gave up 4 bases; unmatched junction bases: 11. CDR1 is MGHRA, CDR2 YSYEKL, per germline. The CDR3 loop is CASSQGPLAGYPYEQYF. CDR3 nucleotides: TGCGCCAGCAGCCAAGGTCCTCTAGCGGGGTACCCTTACGAGCAGTACTTC.

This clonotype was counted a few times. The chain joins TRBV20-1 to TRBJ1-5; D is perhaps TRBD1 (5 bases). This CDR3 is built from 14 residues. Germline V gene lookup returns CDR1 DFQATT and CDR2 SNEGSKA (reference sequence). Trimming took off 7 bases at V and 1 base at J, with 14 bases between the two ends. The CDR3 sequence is CSVPPQGSNQPQHF. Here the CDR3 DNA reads TGCAGTGTTCCGCCCCAGGGAAGCAATCAGCCCCAGCATTTT.

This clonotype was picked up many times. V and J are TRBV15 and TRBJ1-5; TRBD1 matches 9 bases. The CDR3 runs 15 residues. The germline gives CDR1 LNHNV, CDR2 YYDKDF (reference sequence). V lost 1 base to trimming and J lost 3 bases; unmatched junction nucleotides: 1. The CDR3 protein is CATSRGTGDNQPQHF. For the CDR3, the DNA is TGTGCCACCAGCAGAGGGACAGGGGACAATCAGCCCCAGCATTTT.

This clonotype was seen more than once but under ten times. Written as DNA, the CDR3 is TGTGCCAGCAGCTTCGGACCCCAGTCGGATACGCAGTATTTT. It specifies CASSFGPQSDTQYF. This chain connects TRBV7-3 to TRBJ2-3, with unresolved D. CDR3 length: 14 amino acids. V was trimmed by 3 bases and J by 6 bases, leaving 13 bases between them. Germline V gives CDR1 SGHTA, CDR2 FQGTGA. The full variable domain, with the rest looked up from reference TRBV7-3 and TRBJ2-3, is GAGVSQTPSNKVTEKGKYVELRCDPISGHTALYWYRQSLGQGPEFLIYFQGTGAADDSGLPNDRFFAVRPEGSVSTLKIQRTERGDSAVYLCASSFGPQSDTQYFGPGTRLTVL.

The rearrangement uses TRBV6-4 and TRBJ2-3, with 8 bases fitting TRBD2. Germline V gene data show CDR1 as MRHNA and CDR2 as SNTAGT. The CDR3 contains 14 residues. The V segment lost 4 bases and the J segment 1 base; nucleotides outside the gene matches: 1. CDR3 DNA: TGTGCCAGCAGTGCGACTAGCGGCACAGATACGCAGTATTTT. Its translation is CASSATSGTDTQYF.

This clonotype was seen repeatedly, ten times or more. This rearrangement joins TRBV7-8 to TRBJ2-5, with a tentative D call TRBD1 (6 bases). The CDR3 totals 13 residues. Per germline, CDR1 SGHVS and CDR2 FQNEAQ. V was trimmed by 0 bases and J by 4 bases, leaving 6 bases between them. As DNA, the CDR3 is TGTGCCAGCAGCTTAGCAGGGGGAGAGACCCAGTACTTC. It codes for CASSLAGGETQYF.

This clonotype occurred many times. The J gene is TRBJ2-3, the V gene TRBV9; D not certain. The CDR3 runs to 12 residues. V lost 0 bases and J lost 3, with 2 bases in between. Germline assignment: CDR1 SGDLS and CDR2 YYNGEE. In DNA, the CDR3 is TGTGCCAGCAGCGTAGTGACAGATACGCAGTATTTT. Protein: CASSVVTDTQYF.